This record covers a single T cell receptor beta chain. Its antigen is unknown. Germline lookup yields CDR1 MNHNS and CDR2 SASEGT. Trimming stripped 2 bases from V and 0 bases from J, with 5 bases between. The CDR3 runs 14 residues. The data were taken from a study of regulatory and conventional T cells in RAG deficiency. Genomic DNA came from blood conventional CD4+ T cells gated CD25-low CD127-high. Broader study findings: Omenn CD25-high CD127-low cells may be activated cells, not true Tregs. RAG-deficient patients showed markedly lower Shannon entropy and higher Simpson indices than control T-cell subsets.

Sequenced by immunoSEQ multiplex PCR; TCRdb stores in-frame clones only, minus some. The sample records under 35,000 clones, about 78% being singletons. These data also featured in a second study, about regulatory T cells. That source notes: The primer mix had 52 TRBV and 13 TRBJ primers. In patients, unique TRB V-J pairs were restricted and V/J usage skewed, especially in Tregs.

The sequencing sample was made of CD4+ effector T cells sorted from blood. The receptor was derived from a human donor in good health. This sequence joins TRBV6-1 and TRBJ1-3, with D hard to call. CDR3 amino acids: CASSEWGSGNTIYF. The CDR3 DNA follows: TGTGCCAGCAGTGAATGGGGCTCTGGAAACACCATATATTTT.